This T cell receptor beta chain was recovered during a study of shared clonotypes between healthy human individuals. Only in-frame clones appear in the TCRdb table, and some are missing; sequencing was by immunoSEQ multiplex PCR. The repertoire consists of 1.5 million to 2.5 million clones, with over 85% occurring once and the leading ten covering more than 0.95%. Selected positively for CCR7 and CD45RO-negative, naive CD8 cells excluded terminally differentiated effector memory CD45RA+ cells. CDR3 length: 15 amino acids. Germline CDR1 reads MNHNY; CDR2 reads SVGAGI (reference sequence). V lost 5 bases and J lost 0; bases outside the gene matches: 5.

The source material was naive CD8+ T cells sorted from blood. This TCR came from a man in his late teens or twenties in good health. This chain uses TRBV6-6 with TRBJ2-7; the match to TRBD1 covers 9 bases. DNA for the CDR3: TGTGCCAGCAGTCGTAGACAGGGGGTCTCCTACGAGCAGTACTTC. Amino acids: CASSRRQGVSYEQYF.